This T cell receptor beta chain was sequenced in a study of OX40 agonist ivuxolimab in advanced cancers. This clone was found a few times. The data were produced by immunoSEQ multiplex PCR, yet TCRdb's version contains in-frame clones alone and is incomplete. The table has tens of thousands of clones, roughly nine tenths seen once. The length of the CDR3 is 16 residues. Trimming removed 0 bases from V and 3 bases from J; junction bases left unmatched: 6. From germline, CDR1 is SEHNR and CDR2 FQNEAQ (reference sequence). The source is an adult with an advanced solid tumor such as melanoma, head and neck, liver or kidney cancer. Material: CD4+ or CD8+ T cells sorted from blood, obtained in a trial of the OX40 agonist ivuxolimab. The chain combines TRBV7-9 with TRBJ2-5; 8 positions match TRBD1. The DNA of the CDR3 is TGTGCCAGCAGCTTAGCCTGGACAGGGTTAGAAGAGACCCAGTACTTC. It codes for CASSLAWTGLEETQYF.